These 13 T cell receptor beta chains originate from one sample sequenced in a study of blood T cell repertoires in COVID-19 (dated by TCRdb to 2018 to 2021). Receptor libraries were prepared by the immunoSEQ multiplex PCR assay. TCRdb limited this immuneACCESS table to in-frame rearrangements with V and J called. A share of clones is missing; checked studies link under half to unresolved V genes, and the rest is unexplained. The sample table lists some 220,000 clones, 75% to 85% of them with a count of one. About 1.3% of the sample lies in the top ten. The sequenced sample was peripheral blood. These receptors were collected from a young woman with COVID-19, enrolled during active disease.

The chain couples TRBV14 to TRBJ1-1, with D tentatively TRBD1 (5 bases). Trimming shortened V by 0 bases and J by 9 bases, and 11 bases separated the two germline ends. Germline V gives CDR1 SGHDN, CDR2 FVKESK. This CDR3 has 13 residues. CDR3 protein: CASSQDLQGKAFF. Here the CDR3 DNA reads TGTGCCAGCAGCCAAGATCTCCAGGGCAAAGCTTTCTTT.

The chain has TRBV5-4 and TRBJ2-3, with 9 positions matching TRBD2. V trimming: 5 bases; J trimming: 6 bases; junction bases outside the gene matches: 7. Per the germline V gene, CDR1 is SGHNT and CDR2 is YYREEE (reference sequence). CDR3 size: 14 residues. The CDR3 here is CASSPLLAGDTQYF. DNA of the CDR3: TGTGCCAGCAGTCCTCTTCTAGCGGGGGATACGCAGTATTTT.

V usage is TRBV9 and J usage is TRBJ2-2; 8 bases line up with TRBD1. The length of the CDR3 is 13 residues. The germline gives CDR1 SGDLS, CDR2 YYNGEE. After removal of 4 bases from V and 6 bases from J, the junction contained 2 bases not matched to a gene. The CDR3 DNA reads TGTGCCAGCAGCCTACAGGGGGCCGGGGAGCTGTTTTTT. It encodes CASSLQGAGELFF.

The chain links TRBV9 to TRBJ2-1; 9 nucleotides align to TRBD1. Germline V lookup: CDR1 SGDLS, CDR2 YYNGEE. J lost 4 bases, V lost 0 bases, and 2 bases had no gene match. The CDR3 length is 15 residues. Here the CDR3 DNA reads TGTGCCAGCAGCGTAGTGGGACAGGGATACAATGAGCAGTTCTTC. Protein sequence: CASSVVGQGYNEQFF.

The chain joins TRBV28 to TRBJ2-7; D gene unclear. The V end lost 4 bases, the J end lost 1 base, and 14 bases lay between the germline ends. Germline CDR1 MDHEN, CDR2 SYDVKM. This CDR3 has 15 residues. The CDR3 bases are TGTGCCAGCAGTTCCCCAAATCCGGGTTCCTACGAGCAGTACTTC. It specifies CASSSPNPGSYEQYF. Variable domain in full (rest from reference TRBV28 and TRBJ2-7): DVKVTQSSRYLVKRTGEKVFLECVQDMDHENMFWYRQDPGLGLRLIYFSYDVKMKEKGDIPEGYSVSREKKERFSLILESASTNQTSMYLCASSSPNPGSYEQYFGPGTRLTVT.

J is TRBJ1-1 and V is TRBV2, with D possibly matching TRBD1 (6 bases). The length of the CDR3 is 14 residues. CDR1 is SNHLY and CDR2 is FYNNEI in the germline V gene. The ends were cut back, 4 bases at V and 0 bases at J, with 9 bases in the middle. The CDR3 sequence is CASSVGQLNTEAFF. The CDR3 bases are TGTGCCAGCAGTGTCGGACAGCTGAACACTGAAGCTTTCTTT.

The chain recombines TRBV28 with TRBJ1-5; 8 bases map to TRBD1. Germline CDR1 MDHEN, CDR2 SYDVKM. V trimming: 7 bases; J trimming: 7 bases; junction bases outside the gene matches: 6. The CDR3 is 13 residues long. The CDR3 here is CASNYRGEQPQHF. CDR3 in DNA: TGTGCCAGCAACTACAGGGGGGAACAGCCCCAGCATTTT.

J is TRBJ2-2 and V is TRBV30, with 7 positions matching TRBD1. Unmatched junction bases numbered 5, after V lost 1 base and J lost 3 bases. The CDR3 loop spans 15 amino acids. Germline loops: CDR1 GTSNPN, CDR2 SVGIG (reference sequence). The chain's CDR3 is CAWSARTGHTGELFF. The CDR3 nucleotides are TGTGCCTGGAGTGCCAGGACAGGACACACCGGGGAGCTGTTTTTT.

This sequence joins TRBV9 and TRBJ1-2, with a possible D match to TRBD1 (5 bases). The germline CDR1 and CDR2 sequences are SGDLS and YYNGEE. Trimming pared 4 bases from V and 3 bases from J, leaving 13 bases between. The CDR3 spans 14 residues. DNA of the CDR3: TGTGCCAGCAGCCTCAGAGGGGACTACTATGGCTACACCTTC. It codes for CASSLRGDYYGYTF.

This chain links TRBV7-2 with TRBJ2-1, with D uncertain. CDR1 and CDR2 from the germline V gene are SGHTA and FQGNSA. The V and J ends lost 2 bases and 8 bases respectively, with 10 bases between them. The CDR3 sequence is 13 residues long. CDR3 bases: TGTGCCAGCAGCTTATATAGTTATGATGAGCAGTTCTTC. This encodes CASSLYSYDEQFF.

CDR3 amino acids: CASSPGQFGDEQYF. CDR3 sequence (DNA): TGTGCCAGCAGTCCGGGACAGTTTGGGGACGAGCAGTACTTC. The chain joins TRBV7-3 to TRBJ2-7, with 7 bases matching TRBD1. The trim removed 6 bases at V and 5 bases at J, leaving 10 bases unmatched. Germline CDR1 is SGHTA and CDR2 is FQGTGA. The CDR3 spans 14 residues.

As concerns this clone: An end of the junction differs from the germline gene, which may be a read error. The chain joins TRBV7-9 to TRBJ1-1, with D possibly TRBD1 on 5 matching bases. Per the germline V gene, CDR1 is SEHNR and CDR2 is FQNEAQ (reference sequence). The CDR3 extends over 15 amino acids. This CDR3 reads CASSFSRQMNTEAFF. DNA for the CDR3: TGTGCCAGCAGCTTCTCACGACAGATGAACACTGAGGCTTTCTTT.

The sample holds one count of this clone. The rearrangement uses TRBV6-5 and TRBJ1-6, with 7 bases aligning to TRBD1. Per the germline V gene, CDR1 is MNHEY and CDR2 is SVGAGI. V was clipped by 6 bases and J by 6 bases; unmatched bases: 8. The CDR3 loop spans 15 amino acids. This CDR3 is CASRGTASFNSPLHF. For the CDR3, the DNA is TGTGCCAGCAGAGGGACAGCGAGCTTTAATTCACCCCTCCACTTT.